Listed here are 2 T cell receptor beta chains from one sample, sequenced in a study of regulatory and conventional T cells in RAG deficiency. The method was immunoSEQ multiplex PCR; TCRdb's version includes in-frame clones alone and lacks a portion of them. The sample includes 45,000 to 50,000 clones, 90% seen only once; the top ten take 0.51%. Conventional CD4+ T cells were sorted from blood as CD25-low CD127-high cells. This same sample was also part of a study on regulatory T cells. That paper states: The PCR used 52 TRBV and 13 TRBJ primers.

The specimen was CD4+ effector T cells sorted from blood. The receptor source for this set is a human donor in good health.

CDR3 in DNA: TGTGCCAGTAGTGCCCAACCGAACTCTGGGGCCAACGTCCTGACTTTC. Protein: CASSAQPNSGANVLTF. V and J are TRBV19 and TRBJ2-6; D is uncertain. CDR1 LNHDA and CDR2 SQIVND come from the germline V gene (reference sequence). Between the trimmed V and J ends, which lost 5 bases and 0 bases, there was a span of 11 bases. The CDR3 totals 16 residues.

The genes are TRBV5-8 and TRBJ2-7, with no clear D. Trimming left V 0 bases short and J 6 bases short, with 13 bases between. The germline CDR1 and CDR2 sequences are SGHTS and YDEGEE. There are 14 residues in the CDR3. The CDR3 loop is CASSLAARVGEQYF. The DNA for the CDR3 is TGTGCCAGCAGCTTGGCGGCTAGAGTCGGCGAGCAGTACTTC.